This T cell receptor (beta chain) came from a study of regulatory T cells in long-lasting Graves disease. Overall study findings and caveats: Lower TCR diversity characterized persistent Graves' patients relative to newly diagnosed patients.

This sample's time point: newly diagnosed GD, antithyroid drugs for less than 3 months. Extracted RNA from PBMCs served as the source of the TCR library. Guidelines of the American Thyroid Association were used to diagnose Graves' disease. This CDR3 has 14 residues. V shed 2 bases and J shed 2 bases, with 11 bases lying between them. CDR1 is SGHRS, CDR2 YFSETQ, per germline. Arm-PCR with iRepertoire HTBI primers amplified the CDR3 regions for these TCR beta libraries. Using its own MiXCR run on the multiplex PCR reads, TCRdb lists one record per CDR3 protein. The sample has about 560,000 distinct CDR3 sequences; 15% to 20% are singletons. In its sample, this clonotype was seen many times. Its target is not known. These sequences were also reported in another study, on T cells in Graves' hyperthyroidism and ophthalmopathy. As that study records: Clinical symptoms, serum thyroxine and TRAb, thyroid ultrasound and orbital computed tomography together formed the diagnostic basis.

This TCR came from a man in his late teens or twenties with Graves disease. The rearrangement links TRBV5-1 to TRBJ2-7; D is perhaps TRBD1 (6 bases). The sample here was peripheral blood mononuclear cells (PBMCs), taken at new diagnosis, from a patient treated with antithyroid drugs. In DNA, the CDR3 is TGCGCCAGCAGCTTACGGGACACACCCTACGAGCAGTACTTC. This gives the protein CASSLRDTPYEQYF.